What follows describes a single T cell receptor beta chain. Per the study methods: Scientists estimated how many nucleated cells there were by amplifying reference gene primers. Sequenced by immunoSEQ multiplex PCR; TCRdb stores in-frame clones only, minus some. From that table come the V and J calls and clone size; the DNA was used to work out D and trimming. In the table there are roughly 150,000 clones, around nine tenths of which are singletons. Germline CDR1 reads GTSNPN; CDR2 reads SVGIG (reference sequence). Unmatched junction bases numbered 10, after V lost 8 bases and J lost 0 bases. There are 16 residues in the CDR3. This sample is part of a study of blood T cell repertoires in COVID-19. Study-level background: Samples representing acute and convalescent COVID-19 were sourced from the United States, Italy and Spain. PBMCs, B-cell-depleted T cells, or T cells provided the cDNA or gDNA that made up the material.

Material: peripheral blood. This receptor was identified in a human donor in a cohort sampled during active COVID-19. The chain couples TRBV30 to TRBJ2-6, with 7 bases that match TRBD1. The CDR3 DNA follows: TGTGCCGGGGCGAGGGGGCTCGTCTCTGGGGCCAACGTCCTGACTTTC. Protein: CAGARGLVSGANVLTF.